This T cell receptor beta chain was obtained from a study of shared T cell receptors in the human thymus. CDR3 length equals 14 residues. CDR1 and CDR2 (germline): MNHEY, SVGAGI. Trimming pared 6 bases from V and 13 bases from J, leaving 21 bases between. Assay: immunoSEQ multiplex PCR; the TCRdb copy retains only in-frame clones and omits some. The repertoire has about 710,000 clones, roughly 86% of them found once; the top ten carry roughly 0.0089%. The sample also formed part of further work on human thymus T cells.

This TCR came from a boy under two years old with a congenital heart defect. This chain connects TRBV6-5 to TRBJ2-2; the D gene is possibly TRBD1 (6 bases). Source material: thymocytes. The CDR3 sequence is CASSRIPRDIGLFF. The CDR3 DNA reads TGTGCCAGCAGCCGAATACCCCGGGACATAGGGCTGTTTTTT.